This T cell receptor (beta chain) comes out of a study of cytomegalovirus exposure and HLA in healthy donors. This clone was seen more than once but under ten times. This CDR3 has 14 amino acids. V was trimmed by 0 bases and J by 7 bases, leaving 11 bases between them. Germline values: CDR1 SGHRS, CDR2 YFSETQ. The PCR was carried out with 60 Vbeta primers and 13 Jbeta primers. Sequenced by immunoSEQ multiplex PCR; TCRdb stores in-frame clones only, minus some. The table lists approximately 160,000 clones, about 81% of them singletons, with about 1.6% in the top ten. The rearrangement uses TRBV5-1 and TRBJ1-5; perhaps TRBD1 as D (5 bases). The receptor was isolated from a girl under 18 in good health and CMV-seropositive. Specimen: PBMCs. The CDR3 sequence: CASSLAGMGQPQHF. CDR3 in DNA: TGCGCCAGCAGCTTGGCAGGGATGGGGCAGCCCCAGCATTTT.